This T cell receptor beta chain is drawn from a study of T cell repertoires in cytomegalovirus infection. Study as a whole: Matching HLA type, along with CMV infection, was indicated by public TCR beta signatures.

The study's findings and limits: Clonotype analysis showed dominance of the ex vivo response by HLA-C-restricted CMV-specific TCR beta clonotypes. People with CMV and the relevant HLA were identified by cumulative public TCR beta family frequency.

This clonotype was counted a few times. Its antigen is unknown. TCRdb re-called the reads with MiXCR, one entry per CDR3 protein. The sample has 130,000 or so distinct CDR3 sequences, about 6.3% seen once. The CDR3 spans 16 residues. With 0 bases clipped from V and 4 bases from J, the junction kept 5 bases outside the gene matches. CDR1 and CDR2 from the germline V gene are LGHNA and YNFKEQ. This clonotype originated in a human donor in good health (CMV status not recorded). Some clones in this sample may be carry-over from other donors' samples. This chain joins TRBV4-2 and TRBJ2-7; 11 bases match TRBD2. The specimen was PBMCs. CDR3 DNA sequence: TGTGCCAGCAGCCAAGAGGTAGCGGGGGGGAGATACGAGCAGTACTTC. This encodes CASSQEVAGGRYEQYF.